The 24 T cell receptor beta chains below come from one sample, sequenced in a study of identical twins. From the 5' RACE reads, TCRdb called clonotypes with MiXCR, one entry per CDR3 protein. The repertoire holds roughly 540,000 distinct CDR3 sequences, 20% to 25% seen once, with about 0.99% in the top ten. These data are also associated with another study on T cells expressing NK-cell markers.

The sequenced material came from CD4+ T cells sorted from blood. These receptors were taken from a woman between 18 and 29 years old in good health.

The CDR3 DNA reads as TGCGCCAGCACCCAACACGGCGATACGCAGTATTTT. Its protein product is CASTQHGDTQYF. The rearrangement uses TRBV5-1 and TRBJ2-3; no clear D gene. The V and J ends lost 6 bases and 6 bases respectively, with 11 bases between them. This CDR3 contains 12 residues. The germline CDR1 and CDR2 sequences are SGHRS and YFSETQ.

The chain is built from TRBV11-2 and TRBJ2-1; TRBD2 agrees at 8 bases. The CDR3 is 16 amino acids. Germline CDR1 is SGHAT and CDR2 is FQNNGV. Unmatched junction bases numbered 13, after V lost 5 bases and J lost 7 bases. The CDR3 DNA is TGTGCCAGCAGCCCGATAGCGGGATACATCGGTAATGAGCAGTTCTTC. Translation gives CASSPIAGYIGNEQFF.

J is TRBJ2-3 and V is TRBV19; 16 nucleotides agree with TRBD2. Germline V gene lookup returns CDR1 LNHDA and CDR2 SQIVND (reference sequence). V shed 4 bases, J shed 3 bases, and the junction held 10 bases outside the gene matches. CDR3 length equals 19 residues. The CDR3 nucleotides read TGTGCCAGTAGTAGCCGCGGGACTAGCGGGAGGGCCGGAACAGATACGCAGTATTTT. It encodes CASSSRGTSGRAGTDTQYF.

The chain uses TRBV10-3 and TRBJ2-5; 7 bases align to TRBD2. CDR3 size: 13 residues. CDR1 ENHRY and CDR2 SYGVKD come from the germline V gene. V lost 7 bases to trimming and J lost 2 bases; unmatched junction nucleotides: 4. The CDR3 DNA follows: TGTGCCATCACTAGCGGAGGGCAAGAGACCCAGTACTTC. This gives the protein CAITSGGQETQYF.

V usage is TRBV7-9 and J usage is TRBJ2-3; D gene uncertain. Germline assignment: CDR1 SEHNR and CDR2 FQNEAQ (reference sequence). This CDR3 comprises 17 residues. V was pared by 9 bases and J by 2 bases, with 24 bases between. The CDR3 DNA is TGTGCCAGTATTTCGTTTCCCGAGTCCTCATTCACAGATACGCAGTATTTT. Protein product: CASISFPESSFTDTQYF.

This clonotype has just a few counts. The rearrangement links TRBV5-1 to TRBJ2-7; D is uncertain. Per the germline V gene, CDR1 is SGHRS and CDR2 is YFSETQ. V dropped 0 bases and J dropped 5 bases, with 12 bases sitting between them. The CDR3 totals 14 residues. Written as DNA, the CDR3 is TGCGCCAGCAGCTTGGATGCCGGGTCCCACGAGCAGTACTTC. Protein product: CASSLDAGSHEQYF.

This clonotype was counted a few times. The chain carries TRBV6-5 and TRBJ1-5, with D maybe TRBD1 (6 bases). Germline V gene lookup returns CDR1 MNHEY and CDR2 SVGAGI. Between the trimmed V and J ends, which lost 4 bases and 6 bases, there was a span of 13 bases. CDR3 length: 14 residues. CDR3 bases: TGTGCCAGCAGTTCTCAGGGGACCGCTCAGCCCCAGCATTTT. Encoded protein: CASSSQGTAQPQHF.

This clonotype came up many times. V and J are TRBV12-3 or TRBV12-4 and TRBJ1-1; TRBD1 agrees at 8 bases. V trimming: 6 bases; J trimming: 0 bases; junction bases outside the gene matches: 3. The CDR3 extends over 14 amino acids. CDR3: CASSQQGVNTEAFF. CDR3 nucleotides: TGTGCCAGCAGCCAACAGGGGGTGAACACTGAAGCTTTCTTT.

The table lists this clonotype with many counts. J is TRBJ2-1 and V is TRBV20-1; TRBD2 agrees at 9 bases. Trimming at V came to 2 bases and at J to 7 bases, leaving 15 bases not matched to a gene. The CDR3 covers 17 residues. Germline V gene lookup returns CDR1 DFQATT and CDR2 SNEGSKA (reference sequence). The CDR3 DNA sequence: TGCAGTGCTAGAAAGGGGTTTGCGGGAGGGCCTACGAATGAGCAGTTCTTC. Its protein product is CSARKGFAGGPTNEQFF.

The rearrangement links TRBV29-1 to TRBJ2-6; D is perhaps TRBD1 (6 bases). V was trimmed by 6 bases and J by 1 base, leaving 10 bases between them. From germline, CDR1 is SQVTM and CDR2 ANQGSEA. CDR3 length: 14 residues. The CDR3 region has the DNA TGCAGCGTGGATACAGGGTCTGGGGCCAACGTCCTGACTTTC. Translating gives CSVDTGSGANVLTF.

The chain has TRBV4-3 and TRBJ2-1, with 7 bases matching TRBD2. CDR1 is LGHNA, CDR2 YSLEER, per germline. The CDR3 runs 14 residues. The V segment lost 3 bases and the J segment 3 bases; nucleotides outside the gene matches: 2. CDR3 protein: CASSQSGNYNEQFF. The CDR3 bases are TGCGCCAGCAGCCAGAGCGGGAACTACAATGAGCAGTTCTTC.

This clonotype was counted many times. The chain has TRBV20-1 and TRBJ2-7; D gene ambiguous. The CDR3 is 12 residues long. Germline values: CDR1 DFQATT, CDR2 SNEGSKA (reference sequence). Trimming shortened V by 0 bases and J by 7 bases, and 10 bases separated the two germline ends. CDR3 sequence: CSARDPLREQYF. The CDR3 DNA reads TGCAGTGCTAGAGATCCCCTGAGGGAGCAGTACTTC.

The rearrangement uses TRBV15 and TRBJ1-1, with D possibly being TRBD1 (5 bases). The CDR3 is made up of 14 amino acids. Germline assignment: CDR1 LNHNV and CDR2 YYDKDF (reference sequence). V dropped 5 bases and J dropped 5 bases, with 15 bases sitting between them. The CDR3 region is CATSFSWGSTEAFF. DNA for the CDR3: TGTGCCACCAGCTTTTCGTGGGGGTCGACTGAAGCTTTCTTT.

The rearrangement uses TRBV5-8 and TRBJ2-3; 8 positions match TRBD1. This CDR3 comprises 14 residues. J was trimmed by 1 base and V by 10 bases; bases with no gene match: 8. Germline CDR1 reads SGHTS; CDR2 reads YDEGEE. The CDR3 region has the DNA TGTGCCGGCGAGACAGGGGATGGCACAGATACGCAGTATTTT. Encoded protein: CAGETGDGTDTQYF.

This clonotype showed up many times. The chain links TRBV6-1 to TRBJ1-2; the D is unclear. The CDR3 covers 13 residues. The V end lost 6 bases, the J end lost 0 bases, and 8 bases lay between the germline ends. Germline V gene lookup returns CDR1 MNHNS and CDR2 SASEGT. The CDR3 region has the DNA TGTGCCAGCAGGCGAGATGCTAACTATGGCTACACCTTC. Translation gives CASRRDANYGYTF.

The chain recombines TRBV7-2 with TRBJ2-1; TRBD1 matches at 11 bases. The ends lost 5 bases at V and 8 bases at J; junction bases unmatched: 8. This CDR3 has 15 residues. CDR1 is SGHTA and CDR2 is FQGNSA in the germline V gene. The CDR3 is CASSAGTGGYDEQFF. The CDR3 DNA sequence: TGTGCCAGCAGCGCCGGGACAGGGGGATACGATGAGCAGTTCTTC.

This chain joins TRBV6-1 and TRBJ1-6; D remains unclear. Germline loops: CDR1 MNHNS, CDR2 SASEGT. The CDR3 covers 14 residues. V dropped 5 bases and J dropped 8 bases, with 13 bases sitting between them. The CDR3 nucleotides read TGTGCCAGCAGTCCAAGGACTGAGCATTCACCCCTCCACTTT. As protein: CASSPRTEHSPLHF.

Only a few counts were recorded for this clonotype. This chain's CDR3 is CASSQDRGSGAADTQYF. For the CDR3, the DNA is TGTGCCAGCAGCCAAGATCGGGGCAGCGGGGCGGCAGATACGCAGTATTTT. The chain couples TRBV4-2 to TRBJ2-3, with TRBD2 identical over 7 bases. CDR1 LGHNA and CDR2 YNFKEQ come from the germline V gene. This CDR3 region has 17 residues. Trimming removed 0 bases from V and 4 bases from J; junction bases left unmatched: 10.

This clonotype was counted between two and nine times. The chain's CDR3 is CASSYVVTEAFF. The CDR3 DNA reads as TGTGCCAGCAGTTACGTGGTTACTGAAGCTTTCTTT. This chain connects TRBV6-2 or TRBV6-3 to TRBJ1-1; D not certain. V was pared by 2 bases and J by 5 bases, with 6 bases between. This CDR3 has 12 residues. Germline V lookup: CDR1 MNHEY, CDR2 SVGEGT.

This clonotype turned up a few times. This chain joins TRBV20-1 and TRBJ2-3; the D gene could be TRBD1 or TRBD2 (5 bases each). This CDR3 spans 16 amino acids. With 2 bases removed from V and 5 bases from J, the gap between germline ends came to 20 bases. Looked up from germline, CDR1 is DFQATT and CDR2 is SNEGSKA (reference sequence). CDR3 protein: CSARPRGPAKGDTQYF. The CDR3 DNA reads as TGCAGTGCTAGACCACGGGGACCCGCAAAGGGAGATACGCAGTATTTT.

This clonotype has a count of ten or more. The J gene is TRBJ1-3, the V gene TRBV12-3 or TRBV12-4; tentatively, D is TRBD1 (6 bases). V was pared by 8 bases and J by 1 base, with 12 bases between. CDR3 length: 14 amino acids. CDR3 nucleotide sequence: TGTGCCAGCTTACTCGGACAGTCTGGAAACACCATATATTTT. Residues: CASLLGQSGNTIYF.

The table lists this clonotype with a few counts. J is TRBJ2-7 and V is TRBV6-1; tentatively, D is TRBD1 (5 bases). V lost 5 bases and J lost 4, with 18 bases in between. This CDR3 has 15 residues. Germline lookup yields CDR1 MNHNS and CDR2 SASEGT. The chain's CDR3 is CASSKKARTIYEQYF. CDR3 DNA: TGTGCCAGCAGTAAAAAGGCCCGGACAATTTACGAGCAGTACTTC.

Concerning this clonotype: Germline and junction disagree at one end, which may indicate a read error. The chain has TRBV12-3 or TRBV12-4 and TRBJ1-5, with 7 bases fitting TRBD1. The length of the CDR3 is 14 residues. The CDR3 coding sequence is TGTGCCAGCAGCCTCCGGGGACAGAATCAGCCCGAGCATTTT. It encodes CASSLRGQNQPEHF.

This chain links TRBV30 with TRBJ2-3, with D unresolved. Germline V lookup: CDR1 GTSNPN, CDR2 SVGIG (reference sequence). This CDR3 has 13 amino acids. Trimming left V 2 bases short and J 0 bases short, with 6 bases between. CDR3 bases: TGTGCCTGGAGTTGGCAGAGCACAGATACGCAGTATTTT. Translating it yields CAWSWQSTDTQYF.